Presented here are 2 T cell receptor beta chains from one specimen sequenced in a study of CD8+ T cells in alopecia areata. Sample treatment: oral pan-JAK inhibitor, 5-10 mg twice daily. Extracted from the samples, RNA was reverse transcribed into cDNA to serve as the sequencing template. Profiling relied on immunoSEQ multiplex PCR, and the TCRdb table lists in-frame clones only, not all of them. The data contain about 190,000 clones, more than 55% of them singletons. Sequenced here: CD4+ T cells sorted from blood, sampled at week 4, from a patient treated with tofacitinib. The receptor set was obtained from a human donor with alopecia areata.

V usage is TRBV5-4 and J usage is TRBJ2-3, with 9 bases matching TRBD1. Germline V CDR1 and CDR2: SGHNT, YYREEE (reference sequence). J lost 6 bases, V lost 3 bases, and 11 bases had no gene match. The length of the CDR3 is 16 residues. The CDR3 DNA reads TGTGCCAGCAGCTCTCGCCGGGACAGGGTGCTGGATACGCAGTATTTT. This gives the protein CASSSRRDRVLDTQYF.

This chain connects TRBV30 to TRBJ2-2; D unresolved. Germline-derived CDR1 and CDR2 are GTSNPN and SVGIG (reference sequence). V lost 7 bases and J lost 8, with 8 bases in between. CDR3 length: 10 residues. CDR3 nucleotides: TGTGCCTCCCACCGGGGGGAGCTGTTTTTT. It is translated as CASHRGELFF.